Given below is one T cell receptor beta chain in context. Only a few counts were recorded for this clonotype. The antigen it recognizes is unknown. It has no much larger one-base neighbor in the sample; base qualities were not kept. The data originate from a study of vaccination and CD4 T cells after COVID-19 (dated by TCRdb to the early 2020s). At the level of the whole study: Convalescent patients had a positive SARS-CoV-2 result on nasal swab PCR, and of these patients, fewer than ten had mild disease and one had severe disease. In the convalescent cohort there were six males and four females, among whom were two Hispanic individuals, seven Caucasians, two Asians and one multiracial person. Participants received two doses of either the Pfizer-BioNTech BNT162b2 vaccine (n=8) or the Moderna mRNA-1273 vaccine (n=2). Post-COVID blood samples from convalescent patients were collected a median of around 100 days after diagnosis, with a range of roughly 35 to 170 days. Post-vaccine blood samples were taken a median of 72 days after the second vaccine dose, with a range of roughly 14 to 241 days. For stimulating the cultures, overlapping spike peptide pools were used, derived from SARS-CoV-2 as well as from the common cold coronaviruses HCoV-NL63, HCoV-OC43 and HCoV-229E. As controls, cultures received a CEFX viral epitope pool (the positive control), an HIV-1 Nef peptide pool (the negative control), or no peptide at all. In some eleven COVID-19 convalescent patients and a few infection-naive healthy vaccine recipients, researchers compared the spike-specific CD4+ TCR repertoire from before mRNA vaccination with the repertoire from after.

Libraries were prepared through PCR. DNA from cultured CD4+ T cells was subjected to TCR sequencing with the Oncomine TCR Beta short-read assay at the Johns Hopkins FTIC core. The QIAamp micro DNA kit was used to extract genomic DNA from the cultured CD4+ T cells. Oncomine TCR Beta libraries from cultured CD4+ T cells were pooled with unique dual indexes and sequenced on an Illumina iSeq 100. The original methods were these. Non-productive sequences were removed, and CDR3s that did not start with C, did not end with F or W, or were shorter than 7 amino acids were discarded. The MANAFEST web application was used to identify antigen-specific clonotypes by comparing peptide-stimulated wells against reference wells and other culture wells. An FDR below 0.05, an odds ratio above 5, and a productive frequency above 0.1% in at least two of three replicate wells were required for clones to be considered positive. A clonotype counted as cross-reactive if it showed significant expansion both in the SARS-CoV-2 spike wells and in at least one common cold coronavirus spike condition. Levenshtein distances (stringdist) and unrooted phylogenetic trees (ape) in R version 3.6.1 were used to assess CDR3 homology. In-frame beta chains were kept once TCRdb had trimmed the public reads at Q25 with fastp and called clones with MiXCR. Entries that share a CDR3 protein sequence are merged under the most common genes and DNA. The V and J calls shown here were made by TCRdb, not taken from the authors' results. The table for this sample lists 20,000 to 25,000 distinct CDR3 sequences; 40% to 60% of them were counted only once. The ten largest clones capture approximately 9.4% of the sample.

The treatment or condition tag for this specimen amounts to: 10-day PBMC culture with coronavirus spike peptide pools or control peptides (ViraFEST assay). The ViraFEST assay, used in the study, expanded antigen-specific T cells with peptide pools and then identified the expanded clonotypes through TCR sequencing. The convalescent patients' positive SARS-CoV-2 PCR tests fell between March and December 2020, which was before the Alpha, Beta and Delta variants emerged in the United States. Around 2 million PBMCs per well were cultured in IMDM with 5% human AB serum and roughly 9.3 IU/ml IL-2, plus 10 ug/ml peptide pools. Half of the culture medium was replaced with fresh IL-2-containing medium on days 3 and 7. After 10 to 11 days of culture, CD4+ T cells were isolated by negative selection using the EasySep CD4+ T cell isolation kit. Ficoll-Paque Plus gradient centrifugation was used to isolate PBMCs from whole blood, and the isolated PBMCs were then either used fresh or cryopreserved at -140C. Triplicate wells were generally used for each culture condition.

The CDR3, cysteine through phenylalanine, is 14 amino acids long. This entry keeps only the CDR3 DNA: 42 bases, framed from base 1. The trim is 4 bases for V and 4 bases for J, with a gap of 12 bases between the germline ends. The germline V gene specifies KGHDR as CDR1 and SFDVKD as CDR2. Results and caveats for the whole study, not just this receptor: The number of convalescent patients in the study was relatively small, and the study did not examine early timepoints following natural infection. Among the post-vaccine SARS-CoV-2-reactive clones in convalescent patients, a median around 86% showed up only after vaccination, which suggests vaccine-specific priming. The median count of SARS-CoV-2-reactive clonotypes went up from about 23 after infection to more than 30 after vaccination, although the change was not significant. Of the vaccine-specific clones in convalescent patients, 304 of 307, or nearly all, reacted only to SARS-CoV-2 spike and did not cross-react with common cold coronaviruses.

This receptor chain uses TRBV24-1 and TRBJ2-5, with the D gene not confidently named. Sequencing was performed on CD4+ T cells from blood, cultured in vitro. The sequence came from a human donor who had recovered from COVID-19. CDR3 region: CATSDPARGETQYF. The nucleotide sequence reads TGTGCCACCAGTGACCCCGCAAGAGGAGAGACCCAGTACTTC.